This entry lists 29 T cell receptor beta chains sequenced from one sample in a study of T cell responses to AZD1222 COVID-19 vaccine. This table comes from immunoSEQ multiplex PCR, and its TCRdb copy is limited to in-frame clones, with some not included. Of roughly 79,000 clones listed, under 95% were seen once; the top ten hold around 7.1%. Sequenced material: peripheral blood, taken on day 0 of MenACWY control vaccination. The receptors originated from an adult in good health.

The V gene is TRBV21-1, the J gene TRBJ2-1; whether TRBD1, the table's D call, matches the DNA was not checked. TRBV21-1 is classified as a pseudogene. CDR3 length equals 9 residues. CDR3 nucleotides: TGTGCCAACAACAATGAGCAGTTCTTC. Amino acid sequence: CANNNEQFF.

The chain employs TRBV10-2 and TRBJ1-2; TRBD1 is a possible D gene (6 bases). Germline V CDR1 and CDR2: WSHSY, SAAADI. CDR3 size: 14 residues. V lost 4 bases and J lost 8, with 17 bases in between. As DNA, the CDR3 is TGCGCCAGCAGTGGGACAGATCGTGCTTTGGGCTACACCTTC. As protein: CASSGTDRALGYTF.

The CDR3 nucleotides read TGTGCCAGCAATCAGCACCCGTGGGAGAATGAGCAGTTCTTC. It specifies CASNQHPWENEQFF. The chain employs TRBV21-1 and TRBJ2-1; no DNA check was done on the table's D call, TRBD2. TRBV21-1 corresponds to a pseudogene. This CDR3 region has 14 residues.

The gene calls are TRBV19 and TRBJ1-1, with TRBD1 matching over 10 bases. The junction had 5 bases not matched to a gene; V was cut back by 5 bases and J by 5 bases. From germline, CDR1 is LNHDA and CDR2 SQIVND (reference sequence). This CDR3 spans 14 amino acids. The CDR3 reads CASSPGQGWTEAFF. Here the CDR3 DNA reads TGTGCCAGTAGTCCGGGACAGGGGTGGACTGAAGCTTTCTTT.

V and J are TRBV6-5 and TRBJ1-1; D remains ambiguous. Trimming took 6 bases from V and 4 from J, leaving 15 bases between them. Germline V lookup: CDR1 MNHEY, CDR2 SVGAGI. This CDR3 comprises 14 residues. In nucleotides, the CDR3 is TGTGCCAGCAGCCGATATGACGGCTCCACTGAAGCTTTCTTT. It specifies CASSRYDGSTEAFF.

This clone was seen a single time. The CDR3 DNA follows: TGTGCCAGCAAGGGGTTACGCACCGGGGAGCTGTTTTTT. The encoded protein is CASKGLRTGELFF. This rearrangement joins TRBV28 to TRBJ2-2; possible D gene TRBD1, 5 bases. V lost 7 bases to trimming and J lost 4 bases, with 10 bases between them. From germline, CDR1 is MDHEN and CDR2 SYDVKM. The CDR3 is 13 amino acids.

CDR3 sequence: CASSVGQALYGYTF. CDR3 bases: TGTGCCAGCAGCGTAGGACAGGCCCTCTATGGCTACACCTTC. The gene calls are TRBV9 and TRBJ1-2; TRBD1 might be the D (6 bases). Trimming took off 0 bases at V and 4 bases at J, with 10 bases between the two ends. This CDR3 has 14 amino acids. The germline gives CDR1 SGDLS, CDR2 YYNGEE. The full variable domain, its missing parts supplied by reference TRBV9 and TRBJ1-2, is DSGVTQTPKHLITATGQRVTLRCSPRSGDLSVYWYQQSLDQGLQFLIQYYNGEERAKGNILERFSAQQFPDLHSELNLSSLELGDSALYFCASSVGQALYGYTFGSGTRLTVV.

This chain links TRBV15 with TRBJ2-7; 9 bases match TRBD2. The junction had 2 bases not matched to a gene; V was cut back by 0 bases and J by 5 bases. The V gene's germline CDR1 is LNHNV and CDR2 YYDKDF (reference sequence). The CDR3 runs to 14 residues. The CDR3 protein is CATSRDIAGDEQYF. The DNA for the CDR3 is TGTGCCACCAGCAGAGATATAGCGGGGGACGAGCAGTACTTC.

The rearrangement uses TRBV7-6 and TRBJ2-2; TRBD1 or TRBD2 may be the D gene (5 bases each). This CDR3 region has 16 residues. In germline, CDR1 is SGHVS, CDR2 FNYEAQ. V lost 7 bases and J lost 3, with 18 bases in between. CDR3 DNA sequence: TGTGCCAGCACCCTGGGTGGGGGTCTGGACACCGGGGAGCTGTTTTTT. It specifies CASTLGGGLDTGELFF.

The genes are TRBV20-1 and TRBJ1-2, with D unclear. Germline loops: CDR1 DFQATT, CDR2 SNEGSKA (reference sequence). Trimming took 3 bases from V and 4 from J, leaving 15 bases between them. CDR3 length: 14 amino acids. The DNA of the CDR3 is TGCAGTGCTAGTGTCCCAGCCACAATCTATGGCTACACCTTC. This codes for CSASVPATIYGYTF.

The V gene is TRBV28, the J gene TRBJ2-3; weak D call: TRBD2 (7 bases). CDR1 is MDHEN, CDR2 SYDVKM, per germline. V was shortened by 2 bases and J by 2 bases, with 11 bases between the two germline ends. The CDR3 has 15 amino acids. CDR3 nucleotides: TGTGCCAGCAGTTTAAGGGGGGGGCCCACAGATACGCAGTATTTT. Translating gives CASSLRGGPTDTQYF.

The chain uses TRBV19 and TRBJ2-7; 10 nucleotides align to TRBD1. The CDR3 totals 18 residues. Germline V gives CDR1 LNHDA, CDR2 SQIVND (reference sequence). Germline trimming cut 1 base from V and 5 bases from J; bases unmatched to any gene: 14. For the CDR3, the DNA is TGTGCCAGTAGTATAGTTTTTCGCCTTCTGGGACAGGGGAACGAGCAGTACTTC. It translates to CASSIVFRLLGQGNEQYF.

V and J are TRBV19 and TRBJ1-4; weak D call: TRBD1 (6 bases). Germline values: CDR1 LNHDA, CDR2 SQIVND (reference sequence). V was cut by 6 bases and J by 8 bases, with 16 bases left in between. This CDR3 is 14 amino acids long. CDR3 in DNA: TGTGCCAGTAGCCCCAAACAGGGTTACGAAAAACTGTTTTTT. Its translation is CASSPKQGYEKLFF.

This chain joins TRBV4-1 and TRBJ1-6; TRBD1 agrees at 11 bases. Germline V gene lookup returns CDR1 MGHRA and CDR2 YSYEKL. V trimming: 0 bases; J trimming: 0 bases; junction bases outside the gene matches: 1. The CDR3 is 18 amino acids. CDR3 residues: CASSQEGQGVSYNSPLHF. CDR3 sequence (DNA): TGCGCCAGCAGCCAAGAGGGACAGGGGGTCTCCTATAATTCACCCCTCCACTTT.

The genes are TRBV30 and TRBJ2-7; the D gene could be TRBD1 or TRBD2 (6 bases each). Germline V gives CDR1 GTSNPN, CDR2 SVGIG (reference sequence). With 3 bases removed from V and 6 bases from J, the gap between germline ends came to 15 bases. The CDR3 covers 13 residues. CDR3 in DNA: TGTGCCTGGAGGGGGGGACATGTATTCGAGCAGTACTTC. This codes for CAWRGGHVFEQYF.

The chain recombines TRBV7-2 with TRBJ2-1, with 7 positions matching TRBD1. V lost 5 bases, J lost 6 bases, and 10 bases stayed unmatched. This CDR3 has 15 residues. Germline V gene data show CDR1 as SGHTA and CDR2 as FQGNSA. This CDR3 reads CASSRSGTGANEQFF. The DNA for the CDR3 is TGTGCCAGCAGCCGCTCCGGCACAGGGGCCAATGAGCAGTTCTTC.

V is TRBV7-3 and J is TRBJ2-5; D gene uncertain. V was cut by 0 bases and J by 0 bases, with 2 bases left in between. Germline CDR1 and CDR2: SGHTA and FQGTGA. This CDR3 is built from 13 residues. DNA of the CDR3: TGTGCCAGCAGCTTAACGCACCAAGAGACCCAGTACTTC. Translation: CASSLTHQETQYF.

This clone was counted a few times. The chain is built from TRBV7-2 and TRBJ2-7, with 7 bases lining up with TRBD2. The CDR3 runs 13 residues. CDR1 and CDR2 from the germline V gene are SGHTA and FQGNSA. With 8 bases clipped from V and 7 bases from J, the junction kept 11 bases outside the gene matches. The CDR3 DNA is TGTGCCAGCGGGAGGGACCGATCGTGGGAGCAGTACTTC. Translated, it gives CASGRDRSWEQYF.

The J gene is TRBJ2-2, the V gene TRBV5-4; D is unresolved. Trimming left V 0 bases short and J 3 bases short, with 6 bases between. The CDR3 sequence is 14 residues long. Germline CDR1 reads SGHNT; CDR2 reads YYREEE (reference sequence). CDR3 DNA: TGTGCCAGCAGCTTGGCCACGTACACCGGGGAGCTGTTTTTT. The encoded protein is CASSLATYTGELFF.

V gene TRBV21-1 combines with J gene TRBJ2-1; the listed D gene, TRBD1, was not tested against the DNA. TRBV21-1 is termed a pseudogene. The CDR3 consists of 16 residues. As DNA, the CDR3 is TGTGCCAGCAGCAAAGATGAGGGACAGGTGGGACCACTGGCGTTCTTC. Translation gives CASSKDEGQVGPLAFF.

The V call is TRBV13, the J call TRBJ2-7; D not resolved. The CDR3 is 12 amino acids. The germline V and J ends were trimmed by 3 bases and 3 bases, with 6 bases remaining between them. Germline V gene sequence: CDR1 PRHDT, CDR2 FYEKMQ (reference sequence). The CDR3 spells CASSLVNYEQYF. The DNA for the CDR3 is TGTGCCAGCAGCTTGGTTAACTACGAGCAGTACTTC.

The V call is TRBV30, the J call TRBJ2-2; D possibly uses TRBD1 or TRBD2 (5 bases each). Trimming pared 2 bases from V and 4 bases from J, leaving 14 bases between. Germline V lookup: CDR1 GTSNPN, CDR2 SVGIG (reference sequence). CDR3 length: 15 residues. In nucleotides, the CDR3 is TGTGCCTGGAGTTCCGGGACGGGGAGCACCGGGGAGCTGTTTTTT. Translated: CAWSSGTGSTGELFF. The variable domain in full, completed from reference TRBV30 and TRBJ2-2, reads SQTIHQWPATLVQPVGSPLSLECTVEGTSNPNLYWYRQAAGRGLQLLFYSVGIGQISSEVPQNLSASRPQDRQFILSSKKLLLSDSGFYLCAWSSGTGSTGELFFGEGSRLTVL.

V gene TRBV6-2 or TRBV6-3 combines with J gene TRBJ1-6; D not resolved. Between the trimmed V and J ends, which lost 2 bases and 10 bases, there was a span of 3 bases. The germline gives CDR1 MNHEY, CDR2 SVGEGT. CDR3 length: 11 amino acids. The CDR3 is CASSYGSPLHF. In DNA form, the CDR3 reads TGTGCCAGCAGTTACGGATCACCCCTCCACTTT.

This chain links TRBV27 with TRBJ2-1, with TRBD2 identical over 15 bases. Germline V gives CDR1 MNHEY, CDR2 SMNVEV (reference sequence). The J segment lost 4 bases and the V segment lost 1 base, leaving 14 bases of the junction unmatched. The CDR3 has 21 residues. The CDR3 region is CASSLWGLAGGRNVGYNEQFF. As DNA, the CDR3 is TGTGCCAGCAGTTTATGGGGACTAGCGGGAGGCAGGAACGTGGGTTACAATGAGCAGTTCTTC.

The chain couples TRBV6-2 or TRBV6-3 to TRBJ1-5; a weak D match, TRBD1 (5 bases). This CDR3 is built from 15 residues. The germline V gene has CDR1 MNHEY and CDR2 SVGEGT. Trimming took 2 bases from V and 3 from J, leaving 11 bases between them. Here the CDR3 reads CASSYGGVNNQPQHF. Here the CDR3 DNA reads TGTGCCAGCAGTTACGGGGGGGTCAACAATCAGCCCCAGCATTTT.

The gene calls are TRBV3-1 (or the pseudogene TRBV3-2) and TRBJ1-3, with D possibly matching TRBD1 (5 bases). The V gene's germline CDR1 is LGHDT and CDR2 YNNKEL (reference sequence). There are 14 residues in the CDR3. The V and J ends lost 6 bases and 4 bases respectively, with 13 bases between them. The CDR3 DNA reads as TGTGCCAGCAGGGACACAGGTGCCGGAAACACCATATATTTT. Translation: CASRDTGAGNTIYF.

V gene TRBV2 combines with J gene TRBJ2-7; D is uncertain. The CDR3 loop spans 13 amino acids. CDR1 SNHLY and CDR2 FYNNEI come from the germline V gene. V was shortened by 6 bases and J by 2 bases, with 11 bases between the two germline ends. The CDR3 sequence: CASSAVGAYEQYF. The DNA of the CDR3 is TGTGCCAGCAGCGCGGTGGGCGCCTACGAGCAGTACTTC.

This clone was found a few times. The same CDR3 also results from other DNA sequences found in this sample. J is TRBJ1-5 and V is TRBV30; D gene unclear. The length of the CDR3 is 13 residues. The ends were cut back, 3 bases at V and 1 base at J, with 7 bases in the middle. CDR1 and CDR2 (germline): GTSNPN, SVGIG (reference sequence). The CDR3 reads CAWSPDSNQPQHF. The CDR3 nucleotides read TGTGCCTGGAGCCCGGACAGCAATCAGCCCCAGCATTTT.

The CDR3 sequence is CASSTGTGVENIQYF. The CDR3 DNA is TGTGCCAGCAGTACCGGGACAGGGGTGGAAAACATTCAGTACTTC. The rearrangement links TRBV7-9 to TRBJ2-4, with TRBD1 matching over 10 bases. The CDR3 extends over 15 amino acids. The junction had 7 bases not matched to a gene; V was cut back by 6 bases and J by 5 bases. Germline CDR1 and CDR2: SEHNR and FQNEAQ (reference sequence). The full variable domain, completed using reference TRBV7-9 and TRBJ2-4, is DTGVSQNPRHKITKRGQNVTFRCDPISEHNRLYWYRQTLGQGPEFLTYFQNEAQLEKSRLLSDRFSAERPKGSFSTLEIQRTEQGDSAMYLCASSTGTGVENIQYFGAGTRLSVL.